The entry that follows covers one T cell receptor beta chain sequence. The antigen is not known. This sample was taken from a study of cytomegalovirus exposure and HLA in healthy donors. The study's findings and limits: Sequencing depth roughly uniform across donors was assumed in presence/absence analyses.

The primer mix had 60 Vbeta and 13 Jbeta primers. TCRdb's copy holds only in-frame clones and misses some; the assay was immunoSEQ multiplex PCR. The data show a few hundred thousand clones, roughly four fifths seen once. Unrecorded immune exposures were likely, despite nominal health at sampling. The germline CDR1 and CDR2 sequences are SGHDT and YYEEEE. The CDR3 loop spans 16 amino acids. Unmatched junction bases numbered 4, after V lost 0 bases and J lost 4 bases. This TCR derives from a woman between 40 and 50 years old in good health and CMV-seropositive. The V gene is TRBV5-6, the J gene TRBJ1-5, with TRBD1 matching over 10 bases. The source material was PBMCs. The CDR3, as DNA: TGTGCCAGCAGCTTGGGGACAGGGGGAGCTAATCAGCCCCAGCATTTT. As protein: CASSLGTGGANQPQHF.